These 2 T cell receptor beta chains originate from one sample sequenced in a study of T cells in Graves' hyperthyroidism and ophthalmopathy. The TCR beta CDR3 regions underwent amplification using RNA transcripts as the source. HTBI primers were the set used in a first-round RT-PCR of the TCR CDR3. TCRdb reprocessed the multiplex PCR reads with MiXCR, giving one entry per CDR3 protein. Of about 360,000 distinct CDR3 sequences in the sample, roughly 13% were seen once. Sequenced material: blood. Receptor source: a woman aged 18-29 years with Graves' hyperthyroidism.

In its sample, this clonotype was seen many times. This chain links TRBV7-8 with TRBJ2-7, with TRBD1 as a possible D gene (6 bases). The CDR3 spans 15 residues. V was clipped by 3 bases and J by 2 bases, with 14 bases between them. Germline CDR1 and CDR2: SGHVS and FQNEAQ. CDR3 region: CASSLMGTRAYEQYF. Written as DNA, the CDR3 is TGTGCCAGCAGCTTGATGGGGACACGTGCCTACGAGCAGTACTTC.

This clonotype was observed a handful of times. This rearrangement joins TRBV6-1 to TRBJ2-1; no definite D call. Trimming took off 7 bases at V and 9 bases at J, with 7 bases between the two ends. Germline V CDR1 and CDR2: MNHNS, SASEGT. CDR3 size: 10 residues. The CDR3 region has the DNA TGTGCCAGCAACACCGGTGAGCAGTTCTTC. Translating gives CASNTGEQFF.